These 29 T cell receptor beta chains came from one sample sequenced in a study of spatial heterogeneity in lung cancer. Using its own MiXCR run on the 5' RACE reads, TCRdb lists one record per CDR3 protein. The data show around 87,000 distinct CDR3 sequences, approximately 12% seen once. Time point given: sample taken at primary tumor resection. No cells were sorted before sequencing. The whole RNA sequenced was extracted from tumor, nontumor lung or frozen PBMC. This sample comprised PBMCs, obtained at surgery. The receptors shown here come from a male donor with early-stage non-small cell lung cancer.

This clonotype was counted only a few times. The V call is TRBV14, the J call TRBJ2-1; either TRBD1 or TRBD2 may fit D (5 bases each). The germline V and J ends were trimmed by 4 bases and 10 bases, with 14 bases remaining between them. Germline V gives CDR1 SGHDN, CDR2 FVKESK. This CDR3 spans 13 amino acids. CDR3 in amino acids: CASSPGRGGEQFF. CDR3 nucleotides: TGTGCCAGCAGCCCGGGGCGTGGGGGAGAGCAGTTCTTC.

This clonotype came up many times. The chain links TRBV6-2 or TRBV6-3 to TRBJ1-1; D gene unclear. Germline V gene lookup returns CDR1 MNHEY and CDR2 SVGEGT. V shed 4 bases and J shed 4 bases, with 13 bases lying between them. This CDR3 comprises 14 residues. The DNA of the CDR3 is TGTGCCAGCAGTTTTACCACGAGGGCCACTGAAGCTTTCTTT. Translation gives CASSFTTRATEAFF.

V usage is TRBV12-3 or TRBV12-4 and J usage is TRBJ2-1; tentative D call: TRBD1 (6 bases). The CDR3 extends over 15 amino acids. The V end was cut by 6 bases, the J end by 3 bases, with 15 bases between. The CDR3 reads CASSPTGLSYNEQFF. The CDR3 DNA follows: TGTGCCAGCAGCCCTACAGGGTTAAGCTACAATGAGCAGTTCTTC.

This clonotype was detected a few times. V gene TRBV29-1 combines with J gene TRBJ2-7; 9 bases are shared with TRBD1. Germline assignment: CDR1 SQVTM and CDR2 ANQGSEA. The CDR3 length is 13 residues. CDR3 in amino acids: CSGSDRGFYEQYF. In nucleotides, the CDR3 is TGCAGTGGGAGTGACAGGGGGTTCTACGAGCAGTACTTC.

The chain links TRBV15 to TRBJ2-7; TRBD2 matches at 9 bases. V trimming: 0 bases; J trimming: 2 bases; junction bases outside the gene matches: 5. CDR1 LNHNV and CDR2 YYDKDF come from the germline V gene (reference sequence). CDR3 length: 16 amino acids. CDR3 region: CATSRESLAGTYEQYF. CDR3 nucleotide sequence: TGTGCCACCAGCAGAGAATCACTAGCGGGTACCTACGAGCAGTACTTC.

This chain links TRBV7-2 with TRBJ2-7; D is undetermined. The length of the CDR3 is 13 residues. Germline loops: CDR1 SGHTA, CDR2 FQGNSA. The V gene lost 3 bases and the J gene lost 6 bases, with 12 bases spanning the gap. The chain's CDR3 is CASSLETAVEQYF. CDR3 in DNA: TGTGCCAGCAGCTTGGAAACAGCTGTCGAGCAGTACTTC.

Only a few counts were recorded for this clonotype. The rearrangement joins TRBV5-5 to TRBJ1-2; D is unclear. V shed 4 bases and J shed 8 bases, with 15 bases lying between them. There are 13 residues in the CDR3. Germline-derived CDR1 and CDR2 are SGHKS and YYEKEE (reference sequence). The CDR3 reads CASSTPGTGGYTF. CDR3 nucleotides: TGTGCCAGCAGCACACCGGGCACCGGCGGCTACACCTTC.

V gene TRBV30 combines with J gene TRBJ2-3; the D call may be TRBD1 or TRBD2 (5 bases each). The CDR3 runs to 14 residues. Germline CDR1 is GTSNPN and CDR2 is SVGIG (reference sequence). Between the trimmed V and J ends, which lost 0 bases and 5 bases, there was a span of 12 bases. This chain's CDR3 is CAWSVGTPGDTQYF. The CDR3 nucleotides read TGTGCCTGGAGTGTGGGGACCCCGGGAGATACGCAGTATTTT. The complete variable domain, with remaining parts taken from reference TRBV30 and TRBJ2-3, reads SQTIHQWPATLVQPVGSPLSLECTVEGTSNPNLYWYRQAAGRGLQLLFYSVGIGQISSEVPQNLSASRPQDRQFILSSKKLLLSDSGFYLCAWSVGTPGDTQYFGPGTRLTVL.

The chain recombines TRBV20-1 with TRBJ2-7; D possibly corresponds to TRBD1 (6 bases). This CDR3 region has 13 residues. CDR1 is DFQATT, CDR2 SNEGSKA, per germline (reference sequence). V was trimmed by 1 base and J by 1 base, leaving 8 bases between them. This CDR3 reads CSARADRSYEQYF. The CDR3 DNA follows: TGCAGTGCTAGAGCCGACAGGTCCTACGAGCAGTACTTC.

The table lists this clonotype with many counts. The gene calls are TRBV6-6 and TRBJ2-7, with 8 bases lining up with TRBD1. The CDR3 covers 14 residues. Germline CDR1 and CDR2: MNHNY and SVGAGI (reference sequence). The V segment lost 6 bases and the J segment 0 bases; nucleotides outside the gene matches: 4. CDR3 sequence reads: CASRKTGGSYEQYF. In DNA form, the CDR3 reads TGTGCCAGCAGAAAAACAGGGGGCTCCTACGAGCAGTACTTC.

The rearrangement uses TRBV7-2 and TRBJ1-5, with D uncertain. The V gene's germline CDR1 is SGHTA and CDR2 FQGNSA. V lost 3 bases and J 4 bases, leaving 10 bases between the germline ends. This CDR3 is built from 14 residues. The CDR3 sequence is CASSFRSENQPQHF. CDR3 DNA sequence: TGTGCCAGCAGCTTCAGGAGCGAGAATCAGCCCCAGCATTTT.

J is TRBJ2-7 and V is TRBV5-5, with TRBD2 matching over 12 bases. Germline V gene sequence: CDR1 SGHKS, CDR2 YYEKEE (reference sequence). This CDR3 region has 15 residues. V lost 6 bases and J lost 5; bases outside the gene matches: 9. The CDR3 region has the DNA TGTGCCAGCACCCTCGAGACTAGCGGGGGAAACGAGCAGTACTTC. Translated, it gives CASTLETSGGNEQYF.

A few counts support this clonotype. The chain joins TRBV4-2 to TRBJ2-7; no firm D call. Germline CDR1 is LGHNA and CDR2 is YNFKEQ. The CDR3 contains 15 residues. Trimming pared 0 bases from V and 1 base from J, leaving 10 bases between. The CDR3 sequence is CASSQDLDESYEQYF. CDR3 DNA sequence: TGTGCCAGCAGCCAAGACTTGGACGAATCCTACGAGCAGTACTTC.

This clonotype turned up a few times. The rearrangement joins TRBV7-2 to TRBJ2-1, with D unresolved. The CDR3 runs to 11 residues. CDR1 SGHTA and CDR2 FQGNSA come from the germline V gene. The V end lost 1 base, the J end lost 15 bases, and 10 bases lay between the germline ends. The CDR3 bases are TGTGCCAGCAGCTTAGGAATCCTTCCGTTCTTC. Translation: CASSLGILPFF. The full variable domain, its missing parts supplied by reference TRBV7-2 and TRBJ2-1, is GAGVSQSPSNKVTEKGKDVELRCDPISGHTALYWYRQSLGQGLEFLIYFQGNSAPDKSGLPSDRFSAERTGGSVSTLTIQRTQQEDSAVYLCASSLGILPFFGPGTRLTVL.

This clonotype was seen more than once but under ten times. This sequence joins TRBV5-1 and TRBJ2-5; 13 nucleotides align to TRBD2. Trimming at V came to 4 bases and at J to 3 bases, leaving 6 bases not matched to a gene. The CDR3 totals 16 residues. Germline CDR1 and CDR2: SGHRS and YFSETQ. The CDR3 region has the DNA TGCGCCAGCAGCCCTGGAGGGACTAGCGGGAAAGAGACCCAGTACTTC. This translates into CASSPGGTSGKETQYF.

This clonotype showed up many times. The CDR3: CASTTSLRGFTEAFF. The CDR3, as DNA: TGTGCCAGCACCACTAGCCTCAGGGGATTCACTGAAGCTTTCTTT. The gene calls are TRBV28 and TRBJ1-1, with D possibly TRBD1 on 6 matching bases. CDR3 length: 15 residues. Looked up from germline, CDR1 is MDHEN and CDR2 is SYDVKM. V was pared by 7 bases and J by 4 bases, with 19 bases between.

The chain combines TRBV12-3 or TRBV12-4 with TRBJ2-5; D is ambiguous. The CDR3 length is 14 residues. V was pared by 5 bases and J by 2 bases, with 12 bases between. In nucleotides, the CDR3 is TGTGCCAGCAGTGCCGTGGGCGGACAAGAGACCCAGTACTTC. Its translation: CASSAVGGQETQYF.

This clonotype was counted ten times or more. The J gene is TRBJ2-6, the V gene TRBV6-5; D is unresolved. Trimming stripped 0 bases from V and 7 bases from J, with 1 base between. Germline assignment: CDR1 MNHEY and CDR2 SVGAGI. This CDR3 has 12 residues. The CDR3 protein is CASSYSANVLTF. Here the CDR3 DNA reads TGTGCCAGCAGTTACTCTGCCAACGTCCTGACTTTC.

There are many counts of this clonotype. At one end, the junction sequence differs from germline, possibly due to a read error. V gene TRBV2 combines with J gene TRBJ2-4; D is possibly TRBD2 (5 bases). CDR1 is SNHLY and CDR2 is FYNNEI in the germline V gene. This CDR3 has 12 amino acids. The CDR3 region has the DNA TGTGCCAGCAGAGAAGGAGGAGACATTCAGTACTTC. Its protein is CASREGGDIQYF.

This chain links TRBV7-2 with TRBJ2-2; no definite D call. The V and J ends lost 3 bases and 4 bases respectively, with 15 bases between them. Germline V gene sequence: CDR1 SGHTA, CDR2 FQGNSA. CDR3 length equals 16 residues. CDR3 residues: CASSFDRAAGTGELFF. The CDR3 DNA reads as TGTGCCAGCAGCTTCGACCGGGCCGCCGGCACCGGGGAGCTGTTTTTT. Full variable domain (outside the CDR3, taken from reference TRBV7-2 and TRBJ2-2): GAGVSQSPSNKVTEKGKDVELRCDPISGHTALYWYRQSLGQGLEFLIYFQGNSAPDKSGLPSDRFSAERTGGSVSTLTIQRTQQEDSAVYLCASSFDRAAGTGELFFGEGSRLTVL.

V is TRBV14 and J is TRBJ2-7; 8 bases fit TRBD1. Trimming at V came to 4 bases and at J to 2 bases, leaving 4 bases not matched to a gene. The length of the CDR3 is 14 residues. Germline V CDR1 and CDR2: SGHDN, FVKESK. The CDR3 nucleotides read TGTGCCAGCAGCCGGCGACAGGGGCCCTACGAGCAGTACTTC. It is translated as CASSRRQGPYEQYF.

This clonotype was recorded at least ten times. The V gene is TRBV3-1, the J gene TRBJ2-3, with D possibly TRBD2 on 6 matching bases. The CDR3 is made up of 15 amino acids. Germline V gene data show CDR1 as LGHDT and CDR2 as YNNKEL (reference sequence). V lost 3 bases and J 4 bases, leaving 14 bases between the germline ends. The CDR3: CASSQTGAPSDTQYF. The CDR3 region has the DNA TGTGCCAGCAGCCAGACGGGAGCGCCATCAGATACGCAGTATTTT.

The table lists this clonotype with a few counts. The chain uses TRBV30 and TRBJ2-2; D is unclear. This CDR3 spans 13 amino acids. Germline CDR1 is GTSNPN and CDR2 is SVGIG (reference sequence). Between the trimmed V and J ends, which lost 0 bases and 5 bases, there was a span of 7 bases. In DNA form, the CDR3 reads TGTGCCTGGAGTGTCTCACCGACCGGGGAGCTGTTTTTT. It specifies CAWSVSPTGELFF.

The sample holds many counts of this clonotype. The V gene is TRBV28, the J gene TRBJ2-5; D gene ambiguous. This CDR3 is built from 13 residues. CDR1 and CDR2 from the germline V gene are MDHEN and SYDVKM. Trimming took off 3 bases at V and 0 bases at J, with 5 bases between the two ends. As DNA, the CDR3 is TGTGCCAGCAGTTTTAACCACCAAGAGACCCAGTACTTC. Its translation is CASSFNHQETQYF.

V and J are TRBV19 and TRBJ1-5; 8 bases line up with TRBD1. J gave up 7 bases and V 4 bases, and 12 bases lay outside the gene matches. The CDR3 spans 16 residues. Germline assignment: CDR1 LNHDA and CDR2 SQIVND (reference sequence). CDR3 in DNA: TGTGCCAGTAGTAACCATCTAGGACAGGGAGGCCAGCCCCAGCATTTT. As protein: CASSNHLGQGGQPQHF.

This chain joins TRBV10-3 and TRBJ2-7, with 10 nucleotides matching TRBD2. The V and J ends lost 7 bases and 2 bases, in that order; junction bases with no gene match: 5. Germline CDR1 reads ENHRY; CDR2 reads SYGVKD. The CDR3 consists of 14 residues. The CDR3 sequence is CAITPAGGAYEQYF. The CDR3 region has the DNA TGTGCCATCACCCCAGCGGGGGGGGCCTACGAGCAGTACTTC.

The V call is TRBV28, the J call TRBJ2-3; D might be TRBD1 or TRBD2, each matching 5 bases. CDR3 length: 16 residues. Between the trimmed V and J ends, which lost 5 bases and 0 bases, there was a span of 15 bases. Looked up from germline, CDR1 is MDHEN and CDR2 is SYDVKM. The DNA for the CDR3 is TGTGCCAGCAGTACTCCTCTCAGGGACAGCACAGATACGCAGTATTTT. Translating it yields CASSTPLRDSTDTQYF.

This chain connects TRBV29-1 to TRBJ1-1; 7 positions match TRBD1. Per the germline V gene, CDR1 is SQVTM and CDR2 is ANQGSEA. The CDR3 is 13 residues long. Unmatched junction bases numbered 11, after V lost 7 bases and J lost 6 bases. The CDR3 is CSGRRQGGPEAFF. The CDR3 DNA follows: TGCAGCGGGAGACGACAGGGAGGCCCTGAAGCTTTCTTT.

This clonotype has only a few counts. The gene calls are TRBV5-1 and TRBJ2-5; unclear D gene. The CDR3 sequence is 16 residues long. Germline V CDR1 and CDR2: SGHRS, YFSETQ. V was shortened by 4 bases and J by 5 bases, with 21 bases between the two germline ends. The chain's CDR3 is CASSPDPTRSWETQYF. CDR3 nucleotides: TGCGCCAGCAGCCCAGACCCAACGAGGTCTTGGGAGACCCAGTACTTC.